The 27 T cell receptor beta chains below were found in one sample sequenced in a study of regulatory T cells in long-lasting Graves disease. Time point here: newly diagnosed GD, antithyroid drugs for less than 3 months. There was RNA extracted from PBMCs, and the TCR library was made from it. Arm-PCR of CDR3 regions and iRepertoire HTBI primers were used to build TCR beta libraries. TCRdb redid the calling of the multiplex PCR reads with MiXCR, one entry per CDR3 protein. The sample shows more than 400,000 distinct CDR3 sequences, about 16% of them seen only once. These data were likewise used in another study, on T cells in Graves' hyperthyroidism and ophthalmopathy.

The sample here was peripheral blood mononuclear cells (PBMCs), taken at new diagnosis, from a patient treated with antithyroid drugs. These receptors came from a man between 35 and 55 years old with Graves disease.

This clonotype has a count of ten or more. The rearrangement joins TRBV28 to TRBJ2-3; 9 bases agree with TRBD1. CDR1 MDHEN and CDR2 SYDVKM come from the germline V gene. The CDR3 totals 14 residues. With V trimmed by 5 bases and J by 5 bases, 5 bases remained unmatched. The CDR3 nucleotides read TGTGCCAGCAGTCGACAGGGGGTCAAAGATACGCAGTATTTT. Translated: CASSRQGVKDTQYF.

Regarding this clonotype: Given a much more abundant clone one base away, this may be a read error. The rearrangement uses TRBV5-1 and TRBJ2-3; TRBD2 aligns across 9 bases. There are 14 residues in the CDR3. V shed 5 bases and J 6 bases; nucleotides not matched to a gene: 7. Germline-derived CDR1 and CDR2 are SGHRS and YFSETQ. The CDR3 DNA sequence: TGCGCCAGCAGAAGACTAGCGGTACTGGATACGCAGTATTTT. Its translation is CASRRLAVLDTQYF. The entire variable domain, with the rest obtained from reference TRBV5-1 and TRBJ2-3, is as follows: KAGVTQTPRYLIKTRGQQVTLSCSPISGHRSVSWYQQTPGQGLQFLFEYFSETQRNKGNFPGRFSGRQFSNSRSEMNVSTLELGDSALYLCASRRLAVLDTQYFGPGTRLTVL.

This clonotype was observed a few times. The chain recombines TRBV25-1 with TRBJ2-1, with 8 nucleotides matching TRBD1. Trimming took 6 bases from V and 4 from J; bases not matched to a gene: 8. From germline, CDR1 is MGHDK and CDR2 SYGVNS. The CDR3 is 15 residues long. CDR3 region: CASREAGQAYNEQFF. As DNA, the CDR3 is TGTGCCAGCAGGGAGGCGGGACAGGCATACAATGAGCAGTTCTTC.

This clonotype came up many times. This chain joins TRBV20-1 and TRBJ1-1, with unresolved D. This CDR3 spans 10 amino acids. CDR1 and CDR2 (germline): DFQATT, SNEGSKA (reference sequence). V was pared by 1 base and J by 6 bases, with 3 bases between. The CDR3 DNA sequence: TGCAGTGCTAGAGTACCTGAAGCTTTCTTT. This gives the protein CSARVPEAFF.

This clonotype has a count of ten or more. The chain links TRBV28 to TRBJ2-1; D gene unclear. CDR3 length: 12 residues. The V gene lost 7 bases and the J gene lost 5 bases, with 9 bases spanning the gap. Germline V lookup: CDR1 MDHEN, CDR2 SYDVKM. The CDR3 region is CASTPLNNEQFF. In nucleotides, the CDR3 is TGTGCCAGCACCCCTTTGAACAATGAGCAGTTCTTC.

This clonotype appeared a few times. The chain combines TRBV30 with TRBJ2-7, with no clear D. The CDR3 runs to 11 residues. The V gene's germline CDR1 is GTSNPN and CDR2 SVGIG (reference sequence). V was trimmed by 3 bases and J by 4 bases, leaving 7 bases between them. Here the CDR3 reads CAWRNGYEQYF. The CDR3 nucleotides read TGTGCCTGGAGGAACGGGTACGAGCAGTACTTC.

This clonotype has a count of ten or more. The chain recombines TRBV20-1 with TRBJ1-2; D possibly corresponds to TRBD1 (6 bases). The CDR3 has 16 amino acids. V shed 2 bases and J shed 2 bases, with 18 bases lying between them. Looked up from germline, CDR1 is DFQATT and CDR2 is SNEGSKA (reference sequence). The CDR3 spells CSARSRGRKGNYGYTF. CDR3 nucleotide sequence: TGCAGTGCTAGAAGCCGGGGGCGGAAGGGCAACTATGGCTACACCTTC.

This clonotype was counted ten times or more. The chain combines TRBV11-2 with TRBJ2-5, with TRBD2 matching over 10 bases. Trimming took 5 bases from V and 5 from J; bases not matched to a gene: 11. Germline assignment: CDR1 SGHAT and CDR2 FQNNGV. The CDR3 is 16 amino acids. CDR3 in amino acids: CASSLRRLAGGETQYF. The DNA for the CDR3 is TGTGCCAGCAGCCTGAGACGACTAGCGGGCGGTGAGACCCAGTACTTC.

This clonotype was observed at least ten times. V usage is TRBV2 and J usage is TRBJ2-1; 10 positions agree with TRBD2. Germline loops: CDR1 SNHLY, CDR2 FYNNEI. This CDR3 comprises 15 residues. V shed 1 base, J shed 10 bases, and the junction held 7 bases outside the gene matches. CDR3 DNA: TGTGCCAGCAGTGAAGAGGGGACTAGCGTCAAGGAGCAGTTCTTC. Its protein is CASSEEGTSVKEQFF.

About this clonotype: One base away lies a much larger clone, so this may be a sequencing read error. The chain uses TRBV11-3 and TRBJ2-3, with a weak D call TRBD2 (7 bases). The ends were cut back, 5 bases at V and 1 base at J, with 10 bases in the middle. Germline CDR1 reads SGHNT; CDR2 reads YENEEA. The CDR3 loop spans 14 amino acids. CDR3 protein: CASSRGAGTDTQYF. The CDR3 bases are TGTGCCAGCAGCCGGGGGGCAGGCACAGATACGCAGTATTTT.

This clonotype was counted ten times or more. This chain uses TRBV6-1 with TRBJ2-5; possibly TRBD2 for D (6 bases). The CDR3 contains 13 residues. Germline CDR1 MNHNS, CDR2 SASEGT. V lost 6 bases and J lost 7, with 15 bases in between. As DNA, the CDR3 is TGTGCCAGCAGCGCTTTGGGAGGCGCGACCCAGTACTTC. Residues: CASSALGGATQYF.

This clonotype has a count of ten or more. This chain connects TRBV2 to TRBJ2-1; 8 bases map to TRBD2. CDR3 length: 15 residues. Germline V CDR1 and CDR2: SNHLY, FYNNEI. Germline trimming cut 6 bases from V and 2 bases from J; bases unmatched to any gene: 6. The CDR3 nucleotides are TGTGCCAGCAGACCCGGAGCGGGAGCCTACAATGAGCAGTTCTTC. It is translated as CASRPGAGAYNEQFF.

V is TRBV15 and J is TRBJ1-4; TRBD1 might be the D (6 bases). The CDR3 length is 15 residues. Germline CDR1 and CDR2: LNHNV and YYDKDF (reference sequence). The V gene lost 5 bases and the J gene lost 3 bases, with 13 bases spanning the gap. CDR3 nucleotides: TGTGCCACCAGCTTTGGGGGGGCCTCTAATGAAAAACTGTTTTTT. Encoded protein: CATSFGGASNEKLFF. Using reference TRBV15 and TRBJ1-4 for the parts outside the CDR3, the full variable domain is DAMVIQNPRYQVTQFGKPVTLSCSQTLNHNVMYWYQQKSSQAPKLLFHYYDKDFNNEADTPDNFQSRRPNTSFCFLDIRSPGLGDTAMYLCATSFGGASNEKLFFGSGTQLSVL.

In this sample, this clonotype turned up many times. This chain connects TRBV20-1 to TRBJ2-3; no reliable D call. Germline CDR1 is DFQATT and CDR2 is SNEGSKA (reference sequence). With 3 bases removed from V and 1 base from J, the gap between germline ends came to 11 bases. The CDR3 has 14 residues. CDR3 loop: CSASLSQGTDTQYF. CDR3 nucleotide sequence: TGCAGTGCTAGCCTTAGCCAAGGCACAGATACGCAGTATTTT.

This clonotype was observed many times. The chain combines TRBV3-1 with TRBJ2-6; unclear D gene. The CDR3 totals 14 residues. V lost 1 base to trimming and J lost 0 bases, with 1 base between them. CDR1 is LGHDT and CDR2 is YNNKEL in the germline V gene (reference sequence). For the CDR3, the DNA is TGTGCCAGCAGCCAAGGCTCTGGGGCCAACGTCCTGACTTTC. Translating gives CASSQGSGANVLTF.

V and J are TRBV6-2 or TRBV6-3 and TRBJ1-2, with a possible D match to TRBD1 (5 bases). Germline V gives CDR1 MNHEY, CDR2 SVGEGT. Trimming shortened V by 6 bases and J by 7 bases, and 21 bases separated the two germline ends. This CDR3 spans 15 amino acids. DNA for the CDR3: TGTGCCAGCAGCCATCCGGCGGGACTGACGCGTGGCTACACCTTC. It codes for CASSHPAGLTRGYTF.

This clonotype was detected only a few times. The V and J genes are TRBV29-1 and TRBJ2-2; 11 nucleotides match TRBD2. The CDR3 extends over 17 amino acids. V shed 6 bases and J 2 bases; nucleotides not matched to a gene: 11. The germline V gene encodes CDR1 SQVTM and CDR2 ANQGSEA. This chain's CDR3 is CSVAHFSGRANTGELFF. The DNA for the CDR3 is TGCAGCGTCGCCCATTTTAGCGGGAGGGCCAACACCGGGGAGCTGTTTTTT.

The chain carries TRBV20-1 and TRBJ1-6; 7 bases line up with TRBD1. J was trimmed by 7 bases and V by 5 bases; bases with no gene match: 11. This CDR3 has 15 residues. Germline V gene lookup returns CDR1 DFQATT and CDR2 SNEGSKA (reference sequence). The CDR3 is CSAHRGLRGNSPLHF. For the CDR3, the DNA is TGCAGTGCTCACAGGGGCCTCAGGGGGAATTCACCCCTCCACTTT.

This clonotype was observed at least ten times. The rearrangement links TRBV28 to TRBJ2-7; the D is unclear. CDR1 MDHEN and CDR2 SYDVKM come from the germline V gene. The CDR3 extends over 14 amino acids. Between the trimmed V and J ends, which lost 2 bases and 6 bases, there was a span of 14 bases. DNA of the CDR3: TGTGCCAGCAGTTTAACCATTAAAGAATGCGAGCAGTACTTC. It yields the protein CASSLTIKECEQYF. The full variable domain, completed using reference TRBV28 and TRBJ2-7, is DVKVTQSSRYLVKRTGEKVFLECVQDMDHENMFWYRQDPGLGLRLIYFSYDVKMKEKGDIPEGYSVSREKKERFSLILESASTNQTSMYLCASSLTIKECEQYFGPGTRLTVT.

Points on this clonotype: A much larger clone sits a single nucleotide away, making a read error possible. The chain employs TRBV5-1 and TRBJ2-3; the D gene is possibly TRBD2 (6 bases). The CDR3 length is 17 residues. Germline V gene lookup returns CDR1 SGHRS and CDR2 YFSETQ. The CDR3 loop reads CASSSTSSRASTDKQYF. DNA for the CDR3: TGCGCCAGCAGCTCGACTAGTTCCCGCGCTAGCACAGATAAGCAGTATTTT. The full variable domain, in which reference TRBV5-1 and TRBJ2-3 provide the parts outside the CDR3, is KAGVTQTPRYLIKTRGQQVTLSCSPISGHRSVSWYQQTPGQGLQFLFEYFSETQRNKGNFPGRFSGRQFSNSRSEMNVSTLELGDSALYLCASSSTSSRASTDKQYFGPGTRLTVL.

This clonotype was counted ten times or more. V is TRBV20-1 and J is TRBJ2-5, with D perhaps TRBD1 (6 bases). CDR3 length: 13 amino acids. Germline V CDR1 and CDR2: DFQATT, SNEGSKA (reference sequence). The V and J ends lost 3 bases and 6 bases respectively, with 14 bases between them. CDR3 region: CSARLGQGKTQYF. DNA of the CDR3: TGCAGTGCTAGGCTCGGGCAGGGGAAGACCCAGTACTTC.

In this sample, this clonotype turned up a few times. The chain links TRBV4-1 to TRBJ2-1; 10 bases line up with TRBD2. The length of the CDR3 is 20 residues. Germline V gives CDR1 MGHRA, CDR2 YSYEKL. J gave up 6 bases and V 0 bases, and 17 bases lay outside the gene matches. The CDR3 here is CASSQDSAGVGSGRLNEQFF. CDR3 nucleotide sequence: TGCGCCAGCAGCCAAGATAGTGCCGGGGTCGGTAGCGGGAGGCTCAATGAGCAGTTCTTC.

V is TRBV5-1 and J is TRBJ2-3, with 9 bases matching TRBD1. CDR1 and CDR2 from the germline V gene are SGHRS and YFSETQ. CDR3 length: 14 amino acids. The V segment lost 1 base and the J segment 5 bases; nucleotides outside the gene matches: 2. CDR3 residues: CASSLRQGVDTQYF. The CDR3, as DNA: TGCGCCAGCAGCTTGCGACAGGGGGTAGATACGCAGTATTTT.

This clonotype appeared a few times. CDR3 sequence (DNA): TGCAGCGTTACACAGGGTCGAAACATTCAGTACTTC. As protein: CSVTQGRNIQYF. The chain uses TRBV29-1 and TRBJ2-4; maybe TRBD1 (6 bases). The CDR3 length is 12 residues. CDR1 and CDR2 from the germline V gene are SQVTM and ANQGSEA. Trimming pared 5 bases from V and 6 bases from J, leaving 11 bases between. Drawing the rest from reference TRBV29-1 and TRBJ2-4, the complete variable domain is SAVISQKPSRDICQRGTSLTIQCQVDSQVTMMFWYRQQPGQSLTLIATANQGSEATYESGFVIDKFPISRPNLTFSTLTVSNMSPEDSSIYLCSVTQGRNIQYFGAGTRLSVL.

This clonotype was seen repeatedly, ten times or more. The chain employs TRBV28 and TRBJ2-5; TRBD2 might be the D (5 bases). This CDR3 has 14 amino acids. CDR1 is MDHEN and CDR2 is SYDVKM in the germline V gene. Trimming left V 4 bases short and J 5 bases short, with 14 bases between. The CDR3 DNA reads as TGTGCCAGCAGTTGGATTAGCGTGGGGGAGACCCAGTACTTC. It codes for CASSWISVGETQYF. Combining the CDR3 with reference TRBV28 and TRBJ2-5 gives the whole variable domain DVKVTQSSRYLVKRTGEKVFLECVQDMDHENMFWYRQDPGLGLRLIYFSYDVKMKEKGDIPEGYSVSREKKERFSLILESASTNQTSMYLCASSWISVGETQYFGPGTRLLVL.

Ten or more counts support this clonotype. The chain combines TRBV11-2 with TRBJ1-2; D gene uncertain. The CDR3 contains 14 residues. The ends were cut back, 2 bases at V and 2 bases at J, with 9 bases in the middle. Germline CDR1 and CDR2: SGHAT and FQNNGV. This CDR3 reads CASSLSGRNYGYTF. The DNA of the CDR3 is TGTGCCAGCAGCTTAAGTGGCAGAAACTATGGCTACACCTTC. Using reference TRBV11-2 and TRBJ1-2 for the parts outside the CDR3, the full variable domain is EAGVAQSPRYKIIEKRQSVAFWCNPISGHATLYWYQQILGQGPKLLIQFQNNGVVDDSQLPKDRFSAERLKGVDSTLKIQPAKLEDSAVYLCASSLSGRNYGYTFGSGTRLTVV.

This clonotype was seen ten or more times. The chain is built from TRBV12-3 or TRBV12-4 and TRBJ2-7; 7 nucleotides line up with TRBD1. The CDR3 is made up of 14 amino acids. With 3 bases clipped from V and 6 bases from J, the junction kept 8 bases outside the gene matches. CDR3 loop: CASSFRGWKGEQYF. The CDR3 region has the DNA TGTGCCAGCAGTTTCAGGGGGTGGAAGGGCGAGCAGTACTTC.